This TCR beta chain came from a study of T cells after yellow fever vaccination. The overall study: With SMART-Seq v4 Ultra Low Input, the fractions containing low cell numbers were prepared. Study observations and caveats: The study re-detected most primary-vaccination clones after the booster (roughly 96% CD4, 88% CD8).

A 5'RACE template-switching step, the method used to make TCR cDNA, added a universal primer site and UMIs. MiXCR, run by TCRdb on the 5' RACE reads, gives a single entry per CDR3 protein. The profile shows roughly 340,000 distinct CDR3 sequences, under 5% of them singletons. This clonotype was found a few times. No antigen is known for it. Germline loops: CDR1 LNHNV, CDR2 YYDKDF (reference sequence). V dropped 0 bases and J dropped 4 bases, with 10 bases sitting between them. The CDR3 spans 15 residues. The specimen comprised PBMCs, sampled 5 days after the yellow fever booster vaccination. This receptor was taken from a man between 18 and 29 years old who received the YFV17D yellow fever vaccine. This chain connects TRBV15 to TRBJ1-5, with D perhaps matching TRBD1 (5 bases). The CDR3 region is CATSRDPGFNQPQHF. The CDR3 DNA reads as TGTGCCACCAGCAGAGATCCAGGGTTTAATCAGCCCCAGCATTTT.